This T cell receptor (beta chain) stems from a study of identical twins. General observations from the study: The study found excess low generation probability among twin-shared out-of-frame alpha sequences. The same donors were not followed; conclusions instead depended on cross-sectional statistical analysis.

cDNA carried unique molecular identifiers, and a universal primer site was added by template switching. TCRdb analysed the 5' RACE reads with MiXCR anew, one entry per CDR3 protein. Counted here are hundreds of thousands of distinct CDR3 sequences, 9% to 15% occurring once; the ten biggest clones make up roughly 1.5%. Many counts were recorded for this clonotype. What it recognizes is unknown. The CDR3 runs to 16 residues. Trimming at V came to 0 bases and at J to 3 bases, leaving 4 bases not matched to a gene. Germline V lookup: CDR1 MGHRA, CDR2 YSYEKL. The same sample was also used in a study of yellow fever vaccine responses in identical twins.

Specimen: PBMCs. The TCR was taken from a woman aged 18 to 35 in good health. The chain uses TRBV4-1 and TRBJ1-1, with 10 bases lining up with TRBD1. The CDR3 protein is CASSQEGTGAYTEAFF. The CDR3, as DNA: TGCGCCAGCAGCCAAGAAGGGACAGGGGCTTACACTGAAGCTTTCTTT.